This passage covers 16 T cell receptor beta chains from one sample sequenced in a study of metastatic and nonmetastatic thyroid tumors. Thyroid surgery was preceded by no treatment in any patient. TCRdb reprocessed the PCR reads using MiXCR. The table has 25,000 to 30,000 clones, 16% seen once. Sequencing was carried out using blood. The receptor set was obtained from a female donor with papillary thyroid cancer or a benign thyroid nodule (not recorded which). Some clones in this sample may be carry-over from other donors' samples.

Comment on this clone: The junction does not match germline at one end; this may be a read error. The chain employs TRBV7-3 and TRBJ2-1; D is ambiguous. The CDR3 is made up of 12 amino acids. The V gene's germline CDR1 is SGHTA and CDR2 FQGTGA. The CDR3 region is CASSPEWNAQFF. The CDR3 bases are TGTGCCAGCAGCCCAGAGTGGAATGCGCAGTTCTTC.

This clone was picked up many times. One end of the junction does not line up with germline, which may come from a read error. Additional DNA sequences in this sample encode the identical CDR3. V usage is TRBV20-1 and J usage is TRBJ2-3; either TRBD1 or TRBD2 may fit D (5 bases each). This CDR3 region has 15 residues. CDR1 DFQATT and CDR2 SNEGSKA come from the germline V gene (reference sequence). The chain's CDR3 is CSARWDDSSTDTQYF. Here the CDR3 DNA reads TGCAGTGCTAGGTGGGACGATTCTAGCACAGATACGCAGTATTTC.

Within the sample, this clone is medium-sized. The CDR3 is CASGPHRGSYGGELFF. The CDR3 DNA sequence: TGTGCCAGCGGACCTCACAGGGGTTCTTACGGCGGGGAGCTGTTTTTT. The chain uses TRBV28 and TRBJ2-2; TRBD1 aligns across 7 bases. V gave up 8 bases and J gave up 7 bases; unmatched junction bases: 16. Germline V lookup: CDR1 MDHEN, CDR2 SYDVKM. The CDR3 is 16 residues long.

There are many counts of this clone. The chain recombines TRBV4-1 with TRBJ2-3, with 8 bases aligning to TRBD1. The CDR3 extends over 16 amino acids. The V and J ends lost 0 bases and 1 base, in that order; junction bases with no gene match: 3. CDR1 is MGHRA, CDR2 YSYEKL, per germline. CDR3 nucleotide sequence: TGCGCCAGCAGCCAAGAACCGGGACAGGGCACAGATACGCAGTATTTT. Amino acids: CASSQEPGQGTDTQYF.

Judged by abundance, this clone is medium-sized. The chain uses TRBV28 and TRBJ1-5; a weak D match, TRBD1 (6 bases). Germline values: CDR1 MDHEN, CDR2 SYDVKM. The V end lost 5 bases, the J end lost 0 bases, and 11 bases lay between the germline ends. CDR3 length: 15 residues. The CDR3 bases are TGTGCCAGCAGTCGACAGGACCATAGCAATCAGCCCCAGCATTTT. Translation: CASSRQDHSNQPQHF.

In this sample, this clone turned up a few times. V usage is TRBV4-1 and J usage is TRBJ2-6; the D is unclear. CDR3 length: 19 amino acids. Trimming cost V 0 bases and J 0 bases, with 15 bases left between them. Germline V gene data show CDR1 as MGHRA and CDR2 as YSYEKL. The DNA of the CDR3 is TGCGCCAGCAGCCAAGAGTCAGGCAACTTTTTCTCTGGGGCCAACGTCCTGACTTTC. It yields the protein CASSQESGNFFSGANVLTF.

The V and J genes are TRBV12-3 or TRBV12-4 and TRBJ1-5, with D tentatively TRBD1 (5 bases). The V end lost 5 bases, the J end lost 4 bases, and 9 bases lay between the germline ends. The CDR3 runs 13 residues. CDR3 residues: CASSLRQNQPQHF. In DNA form, the CDR3 reads TGTGCCAGCAGTCTGCGACAGAATCAGCCCCAGCATTTT.

This clone was observed a few times. Being one base from a much bigger clone, this may be a read error. The chain links TRBV28 to TRBJ2-7; 7 nucleotides line up with TRBD2. Per the germline V gene, CDR1 is MDHEN and CDR2 is SYDVKM. The CDR3 is made up of 15 amino acids. V was pared by 7 bases and J by 6 bases, with 15 bases of the junction left unmatched. Here the CDR3 reads CASIAPSGGGIEQYF. The CDR3 nucleotides are TGTGCCAGCATCGCACCGTCCGGGGGAGGGATCGAGCAGTACTTC.

In its sample, this clone was seen a few times. This rearrangement joins TRBV6-9 to TRBJ1-4; 7 bases agree with TRBD1. The germline V gene encodes CDR1 MNHGY and CDR2 SVAAGI. J was trimmed by 7 bases and V by 3 bases; bases with no gene match: 17. This CDR3 spans 18 amino acids. CDR3 amino acids: CASSYTLRGGGAGEKLFF. The DNA of the CDR3 is TGTGCCAGCAGTTACACCCTCAGGGGGGGGGGTGCCGGTGAAAAACTGTTTTTT.

This clone occurred many times. The rearrangement joins TRBV7-8 to TRBJ2-5; D is uncertain. The germline V and J ends were trimmed by 3 bases and 6 bases, with 11 bases remaining between them. CDR3 length equals 13 residues. Germline loops: CDR1 SGHVS, CDR2 FQNEAQ. CDR3 sequence reads: CASSFNALKTQYF. CDR3 coding DNA: TGTGCCAGCAGCTTCAATGCGCTGAAGACCCAGTACTTC.

This clone occurred many times. This chain uses TRBV29-1 with TRBJ2-7; TRBD2 aligns across 7 bases. The ends lost 3 bases at V and 7 bases at J; junction bases unmatched: 21. Germline-derived CDR1 and CDR2 are SQVTM and ANQGSEA. There are 17 residues in the CDR3. CDR3 region: CSVEGVRGGTVAGEQYF. The CDR3 coding sequence is TGCAGCGTTGAGGGGGTTCGTGGTGGGACGGTAGCGGGTGAGCAGTACTTC.

V and J are TRBV9 and TRBJ2-7; 14 nucleotides agree with TRBD2. Germline values: CDR1 SGDLS, CDR2 YYNGEE. The CDR3 consists of 17 residues. V gave up 0 bases and J gave up 2 bases; unmatched junction bases: 4. CDR3 region: CASSVGRLAGGTYEQYF. CDR3 DNA sequence: TGTGCCAGCAGCGTAGGGCGACTAGCGGGGGGGACCTACGAGCAGTACTTC.

This clone was counted ten times or more. The chain couples TRBV5-4 to TRBJ1-2, with TRBD1 identical over 7 bases. The germline gives CDR1 SGHNT, CDR2 YYREEE (reference sequence). The CDR3 consists of 15 residues. The J segment lost 8 bases and the V segment lost 10 bases, leaving 20 bases of the junction unmatched. This chain's CDR3 is CACKVTATGLVGYTF. As DNA, the CDR3 is TGTGCCTGTAAGGTCACGGCGACAGGGCTTGTGGGCTACACCTTC.

The chain links TRBV6-6 to TRBJ2-1; D remains unclear. The V gene's germline CDR1 is MNHNY and CDR2 SVGAGI (reference sequence). The CDR3 runs to 12 residues. The ends were cut back, 2 bases at V and 8 bases at J, with 7 bases in the middle. The CDR3 coding sequence is TGTGCCAGCAGTTACGGTCCCCATGAGCAGTTCTTC. Residues: CASSYGPHEQFF.

V usage is TRBV29-1 and J usage is TRBJ2-5; TRBD1 matches 12 bases. The V gene's germline CDR1 is SQVTM and CDR2 ANQGSEA. The length of the CDR3 is 18 residues. With V trimmed by 4 bases and J by 5 bases, 17 bases remained unmatched. The CDR3 DNA reads as TGCAGCGTTGGAGGGGTATGGGACAGGGGGCTGAAGGCGGAGACCCAGTACTTC. It is translated as CSVGGVWDRGLKAETQYF.

Of note for this clone: A read error may explain this, as a much larger clone is one base away. This chain joins TRBV3-1 and TRBJ2-5, with 8 bases that match TRBD1. CDR3 size: 15 residues. CDR1 and CDR2 (germline): LGHDT, YNNKEL (reference sequence). DNA of the CDR3: TGTGCCAACAGCCAAGATGCGACAGGGGCGGAGACCCAGTACTTC. It specifies CANSQDATGAETQYF.